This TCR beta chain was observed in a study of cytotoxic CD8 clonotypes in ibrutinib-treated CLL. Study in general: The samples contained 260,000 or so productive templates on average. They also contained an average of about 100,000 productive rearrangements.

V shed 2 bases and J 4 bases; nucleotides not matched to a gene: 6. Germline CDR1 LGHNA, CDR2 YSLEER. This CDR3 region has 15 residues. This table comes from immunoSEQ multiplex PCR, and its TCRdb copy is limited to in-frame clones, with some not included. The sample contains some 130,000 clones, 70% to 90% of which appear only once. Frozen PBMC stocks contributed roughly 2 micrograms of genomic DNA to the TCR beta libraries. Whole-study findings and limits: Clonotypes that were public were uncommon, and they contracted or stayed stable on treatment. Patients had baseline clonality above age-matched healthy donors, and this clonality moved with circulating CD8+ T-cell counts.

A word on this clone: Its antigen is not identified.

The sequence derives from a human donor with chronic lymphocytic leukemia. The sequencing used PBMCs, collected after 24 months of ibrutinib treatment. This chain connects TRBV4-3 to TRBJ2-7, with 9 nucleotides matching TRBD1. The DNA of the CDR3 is TGCGCCAGCAGCCAACTCCCGGGACAGGGTTACGAGCAGTACTTC. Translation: CASSQLPGQGYEQYF.